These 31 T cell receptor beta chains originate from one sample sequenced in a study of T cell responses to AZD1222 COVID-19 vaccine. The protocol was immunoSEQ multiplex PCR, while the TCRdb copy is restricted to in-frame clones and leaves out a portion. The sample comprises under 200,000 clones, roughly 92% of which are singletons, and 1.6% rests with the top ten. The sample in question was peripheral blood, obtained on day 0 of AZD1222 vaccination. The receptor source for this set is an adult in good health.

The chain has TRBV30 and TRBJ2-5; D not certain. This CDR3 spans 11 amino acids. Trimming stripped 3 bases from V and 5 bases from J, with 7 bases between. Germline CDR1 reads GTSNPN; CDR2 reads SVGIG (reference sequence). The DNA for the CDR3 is TGTGCCTGGAGACGCTCGGAGACCCAGTACTTC. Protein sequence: CAWRRSETQYF.

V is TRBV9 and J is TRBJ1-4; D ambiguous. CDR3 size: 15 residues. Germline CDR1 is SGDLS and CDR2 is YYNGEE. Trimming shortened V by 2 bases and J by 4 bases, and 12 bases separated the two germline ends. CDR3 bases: TGTGCCAGCAGCGTGAGAGCGCAAAATAATGAAAAACTGTTTTTT. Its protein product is CASSVRAQNNEKLFF.

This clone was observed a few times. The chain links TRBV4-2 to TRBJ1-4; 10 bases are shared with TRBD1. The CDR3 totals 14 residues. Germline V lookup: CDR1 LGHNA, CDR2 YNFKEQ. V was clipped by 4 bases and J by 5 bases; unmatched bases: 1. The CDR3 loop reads CASSRGQGNEKLFF. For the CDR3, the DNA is TGTGCCAGCAGCCGGGGACAGGGGAATGAAAAACTGTTTTTT.

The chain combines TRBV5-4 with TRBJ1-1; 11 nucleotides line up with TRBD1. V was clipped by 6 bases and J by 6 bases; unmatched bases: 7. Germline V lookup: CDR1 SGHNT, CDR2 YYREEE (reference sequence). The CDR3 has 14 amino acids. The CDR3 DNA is TGTGCCAGCACCTTCGGACAGGGGGCATCTGAAGCTTTCTTT. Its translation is CASTFGQGASEAFF.

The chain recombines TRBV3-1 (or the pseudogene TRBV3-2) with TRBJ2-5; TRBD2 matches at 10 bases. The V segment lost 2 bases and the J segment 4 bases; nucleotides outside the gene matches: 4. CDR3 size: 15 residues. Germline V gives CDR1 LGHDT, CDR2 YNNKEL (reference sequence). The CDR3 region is CASSQLAGEGETQYF. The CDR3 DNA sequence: TGTGCCAGCAGCCAACTAGCGGGAGAGGGAGAGACCCAGTACTTC.

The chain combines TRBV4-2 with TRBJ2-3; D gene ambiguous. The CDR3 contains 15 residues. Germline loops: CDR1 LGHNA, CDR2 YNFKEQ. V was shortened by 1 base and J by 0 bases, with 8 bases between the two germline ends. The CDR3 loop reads CASSQGTESTDTQYF. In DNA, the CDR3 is TGTGCCAGCAGCCAAGGAACAGAAAGCACAGATACGCAGTATTTT.

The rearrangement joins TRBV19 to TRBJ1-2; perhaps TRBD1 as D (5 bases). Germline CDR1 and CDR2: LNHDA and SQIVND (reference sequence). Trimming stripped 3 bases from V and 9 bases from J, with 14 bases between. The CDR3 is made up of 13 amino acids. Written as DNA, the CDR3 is TGTGCCAGTAGTATCAGGACACCCCGGAGCTACACCTTC. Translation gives CASSIRTPRSYTF.

As DNA, the CDR3 is TGCGCCAGCAGCCAAGGAGGTTACGGTAGAGCCTACGAGCAGTACTTC. It translates to CASSQGGYGRAYEQYF. This chain links TRBV4-3 with TRBJ2-7; D ambiguous. CDR3 length: 16 residues. Trimming removed 1 base from V and 2 bases from J, with 15 bases in between. Germline V CDR1 and CDR2: LGHNA, YSLEER.

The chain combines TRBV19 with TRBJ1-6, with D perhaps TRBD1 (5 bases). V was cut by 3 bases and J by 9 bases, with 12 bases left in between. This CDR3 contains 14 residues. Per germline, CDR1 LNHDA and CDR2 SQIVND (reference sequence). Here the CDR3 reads CASSISGVGSPLHF. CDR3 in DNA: TGTGCCAGTAGTATCTCGGGGGTAGGTTCACCCCTCCACTTT.

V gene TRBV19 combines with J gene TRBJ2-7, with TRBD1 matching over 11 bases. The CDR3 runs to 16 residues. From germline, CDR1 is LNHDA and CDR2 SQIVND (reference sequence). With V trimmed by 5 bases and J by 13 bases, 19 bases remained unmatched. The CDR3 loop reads CASSSSLPGQGVFVYF. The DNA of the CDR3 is TGTGCCAGTAGTTCTTCCCTTCCGGGACAGGGGGTTTTCGTCTACTTC. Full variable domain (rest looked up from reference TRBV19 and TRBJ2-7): DGGITQSPKYLFRKEGQNVTLSCEQNLNHDAMYWYRQDPGQGLRLIYYSQIVNDFQKGDIAEGYSVSREKKESFPLTVTSAQKNPTAFYLCASSSSLPGQGVFVYFGPGTRLTVT.

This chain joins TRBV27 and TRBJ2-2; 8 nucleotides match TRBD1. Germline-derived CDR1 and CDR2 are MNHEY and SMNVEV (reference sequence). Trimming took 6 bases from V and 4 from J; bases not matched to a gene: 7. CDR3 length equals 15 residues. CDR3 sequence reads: CASSLRQGRTGELFF. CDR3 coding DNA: TGTGCCAGCAGCCTTAGACAGGGGCGCACCGGGGAGCTGTTTTTT.

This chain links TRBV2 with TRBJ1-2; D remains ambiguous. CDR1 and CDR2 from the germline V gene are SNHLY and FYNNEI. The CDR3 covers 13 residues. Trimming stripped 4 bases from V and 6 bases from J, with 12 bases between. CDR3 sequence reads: CASSGGRWDGYTF. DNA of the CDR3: TGTGCCAGCAGTGGGGGTCGGTGGGATGGCTACACCTTC.

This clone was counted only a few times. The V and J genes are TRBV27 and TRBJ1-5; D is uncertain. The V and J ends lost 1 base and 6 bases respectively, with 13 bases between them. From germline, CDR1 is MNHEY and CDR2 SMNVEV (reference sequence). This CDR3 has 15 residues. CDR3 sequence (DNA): TGTGCCAGCAGTTTATTGCCGTTCGGGAGTCAGCCCCAGCATTTT. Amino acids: CASSLLPFGSQPQHF.

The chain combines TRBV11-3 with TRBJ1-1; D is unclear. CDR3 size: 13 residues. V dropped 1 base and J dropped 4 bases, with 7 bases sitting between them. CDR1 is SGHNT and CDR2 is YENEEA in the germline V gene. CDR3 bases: TGTGCCAGCAGCTTAGGGGCTATCACTGAAGCTTTCTTT. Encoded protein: CASSLGAITEAFF. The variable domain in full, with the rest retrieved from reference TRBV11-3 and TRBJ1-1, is EAGVVQSPRYKIIEKKQPVAFWCNPISGHNTLYWYLQNLGQGPELLIRYENEEAVDDSQLPKDRFSAERLKGVDSTLKIQPAELGDSAVYLCASSLGAITEAFFGQGTRLTVV.

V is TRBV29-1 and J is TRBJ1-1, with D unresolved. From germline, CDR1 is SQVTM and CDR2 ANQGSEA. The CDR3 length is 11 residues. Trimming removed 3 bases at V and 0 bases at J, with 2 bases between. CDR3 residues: CSVDVNTEAFF. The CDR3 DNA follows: TGCAGCGTTGATGTGAACACTGAAGCTTTCTTT.

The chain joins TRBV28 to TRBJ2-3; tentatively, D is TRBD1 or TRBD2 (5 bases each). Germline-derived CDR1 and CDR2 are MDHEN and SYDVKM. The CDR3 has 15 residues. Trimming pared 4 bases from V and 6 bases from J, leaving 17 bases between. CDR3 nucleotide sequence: TGTGCCAGCAGTTCCTGGGACCCCACTGGGGATACGCAGTATTTT. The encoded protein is CASSSWDPTGDTQYF.

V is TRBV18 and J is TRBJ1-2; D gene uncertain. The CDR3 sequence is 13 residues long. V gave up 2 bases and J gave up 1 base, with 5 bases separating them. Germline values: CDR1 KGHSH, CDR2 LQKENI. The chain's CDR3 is CASSPNRNYGYTF. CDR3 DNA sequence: TGTGCCAGCTCACCAAATCGTAACTATGGCTACACCTTC.

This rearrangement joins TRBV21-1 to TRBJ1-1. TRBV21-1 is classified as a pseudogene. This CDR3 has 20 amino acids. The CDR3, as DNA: TGTGCCAGCAGCAAATACACCAGGGAACGGTCCTTGCGGGTTAGCACTGAAGCTTTCTTT. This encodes CASSKYTRERSLRVSTEAFF.

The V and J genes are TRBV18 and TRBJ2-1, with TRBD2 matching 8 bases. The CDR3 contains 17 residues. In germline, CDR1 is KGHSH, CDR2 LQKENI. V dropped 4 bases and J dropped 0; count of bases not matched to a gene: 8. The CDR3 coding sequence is TGTGCCAGCTCACGTTATTCCGGGACTAGCTCCTACAATGAGCAGTTCTTC. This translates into CASSRYSGTSSYNEQFF.

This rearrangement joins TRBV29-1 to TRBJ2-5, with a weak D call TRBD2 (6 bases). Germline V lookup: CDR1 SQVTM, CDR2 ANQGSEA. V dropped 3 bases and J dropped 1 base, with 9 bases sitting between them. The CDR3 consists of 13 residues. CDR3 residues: CSVEGGLQETQYF. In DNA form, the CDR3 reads TGCAGCGTTGAGGGAGGACTCCAAGAGACCCAGTACTTC. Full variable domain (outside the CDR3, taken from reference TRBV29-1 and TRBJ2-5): SAVISQKPSRDICQRGTSLTIQCQVDSQVTMMFWYRQQPGQSLTLIATANQGSEATYESGFVIDKFPISRPNLTFSTLTVSNMSPEDSSIYLCSVEGGLQETQYFGPGTRLLVL.

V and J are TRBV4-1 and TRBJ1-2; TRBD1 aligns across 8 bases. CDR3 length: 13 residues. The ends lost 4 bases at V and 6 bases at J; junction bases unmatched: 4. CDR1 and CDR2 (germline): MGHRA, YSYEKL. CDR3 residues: CASSLQGGNGYTF. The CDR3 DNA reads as TGCGCCAGCAGCCTACAGGGGGGTAATGGCTACACCTTC.

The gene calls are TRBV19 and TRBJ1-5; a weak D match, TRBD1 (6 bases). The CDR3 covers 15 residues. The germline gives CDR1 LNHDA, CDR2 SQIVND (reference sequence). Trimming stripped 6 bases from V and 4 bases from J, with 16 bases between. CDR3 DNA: TGTGCCAGTAGCCCCCGGGGGGGCCTAAATCAGCCCCAGCATTTT. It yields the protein CASSPRGGLNQPQHF.

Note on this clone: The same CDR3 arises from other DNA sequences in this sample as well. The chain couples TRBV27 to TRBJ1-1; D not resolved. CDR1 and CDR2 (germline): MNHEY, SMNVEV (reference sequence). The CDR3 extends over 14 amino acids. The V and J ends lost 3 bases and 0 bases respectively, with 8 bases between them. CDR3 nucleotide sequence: TGTGCCAGCAGTTTGAGTGGAATGAACACTGAAGCTTTCTTT. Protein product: CASSLSGMNTEAFF.

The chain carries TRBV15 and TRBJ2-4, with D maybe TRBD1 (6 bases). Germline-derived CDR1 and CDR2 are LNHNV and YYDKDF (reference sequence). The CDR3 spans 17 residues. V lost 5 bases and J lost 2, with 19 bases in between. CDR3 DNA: TGTGCCACCAGCGGTAGAGGGGGTCGAGTTACCAAAAACATTCAGTACTTC. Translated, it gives CATSGRGGRVTKNIQYF.

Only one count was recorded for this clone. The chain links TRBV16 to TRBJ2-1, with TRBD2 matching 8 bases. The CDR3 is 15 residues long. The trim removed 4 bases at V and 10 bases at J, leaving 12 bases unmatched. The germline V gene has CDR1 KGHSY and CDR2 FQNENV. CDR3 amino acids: CASSLEPGLVKEQFF. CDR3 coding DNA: TGTGCCAGCAGCCTCGAACCGGGACTAGTAAAAGAGCAGTTCTTC.

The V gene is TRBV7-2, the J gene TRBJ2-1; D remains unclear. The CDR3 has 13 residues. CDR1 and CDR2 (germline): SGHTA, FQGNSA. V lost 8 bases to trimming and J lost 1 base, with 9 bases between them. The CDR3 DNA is TGTGCCAGCGGCGCCCAATCCTACAATGAGCAGTTCTTC. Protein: CASGAQSYNEQFF. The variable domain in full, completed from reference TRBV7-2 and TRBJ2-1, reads GAGVSQSPSNKVTEKGKDVELRCDPISGHTALYWYRQSLGQGLEFLIYFQGNSAPDKSGLPSDRFSAERTGGSVSTLTIQRTQQEDSAVYLCASGAQSYNEQFFGPGTRLTVL.

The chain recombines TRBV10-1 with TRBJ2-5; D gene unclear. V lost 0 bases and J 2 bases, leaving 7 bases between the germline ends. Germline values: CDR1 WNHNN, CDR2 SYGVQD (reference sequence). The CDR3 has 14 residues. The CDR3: CASSESRLQETQYF. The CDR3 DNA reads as TGCGCCAGCAGTGAGTCAAGATTACAAGAGACCCAGTACTTC.

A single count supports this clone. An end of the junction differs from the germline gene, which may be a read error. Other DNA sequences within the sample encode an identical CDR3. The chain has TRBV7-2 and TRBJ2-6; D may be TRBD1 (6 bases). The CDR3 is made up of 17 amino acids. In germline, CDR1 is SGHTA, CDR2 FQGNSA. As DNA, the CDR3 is TGTGCCAGCAGCCAAGCAGGGTACACTGTGGGGGCCAACGTTCTGACTTTC. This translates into CASSQAGYTVGANVLTF. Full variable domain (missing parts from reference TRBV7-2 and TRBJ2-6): GAGVSQSPSNKVTEKGKDVELRCDPISGHTALYWYRQSLGQGLEFLIYFQGNSAPDKSGLPSDRFSAERTGGSVSTLTIQRTQQEDSAVYLCASSQAGYTVGANVLTFGAGSRLTVL.

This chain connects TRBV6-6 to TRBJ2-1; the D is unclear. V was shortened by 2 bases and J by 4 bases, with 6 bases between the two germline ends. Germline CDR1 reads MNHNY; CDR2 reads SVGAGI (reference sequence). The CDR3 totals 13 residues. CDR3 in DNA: TGTGCCAGCAGTTACACGGTTTACAATGAGCAGTTCTTC. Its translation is CASSYTVYNEQFF.

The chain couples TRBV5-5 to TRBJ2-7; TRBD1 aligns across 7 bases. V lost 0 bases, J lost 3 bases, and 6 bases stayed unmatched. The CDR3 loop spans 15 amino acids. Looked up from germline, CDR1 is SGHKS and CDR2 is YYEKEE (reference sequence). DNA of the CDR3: TGTGCCAGCAGCTTGGGGGACAGCCAATTCTACGAGCAGTACTTC. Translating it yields CASSLGDSQFYEQYF. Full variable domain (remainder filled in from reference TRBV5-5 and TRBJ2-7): DAGVTQSPTHLIKTRGQQVTLRCSPISGHKSVSWYQQVLGQGPQFIFQYYEKEERGRGNFPDRFSARQFPNYSSELNVNALLLGDSALYLCASSLGDSQFYEQYFGPGTRLTVT.

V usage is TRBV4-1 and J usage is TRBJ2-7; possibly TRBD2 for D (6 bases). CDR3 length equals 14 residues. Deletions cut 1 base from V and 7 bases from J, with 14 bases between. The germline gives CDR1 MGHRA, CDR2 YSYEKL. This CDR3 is CASSQGGDLGEQYF. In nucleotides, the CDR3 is TGCGCCAGCAGCCAAGGGGGGGATTTAGGGGAGCAGTACTTC.